In this sample, the clone carrying this TCR beta chain turned up many times. Its antigen remains unknown. Germline loops: CDR1 GTSNPN, CDR2 SVGIG (reference sequence). The V end was cut by 4 bases, the J end by 0 bases, with 12 bases between. The CDR3 length is 14 residues. This sample is part of a study of CD8+CD57+ T cells in acquired aplastic anemia. Study at large: DNA from sorted CD4+ and CD8+ cells averaged approximately 3.2 ug. As sequenced from healthy donors, CD4+ cells averaged about 9.8 million reads.

Study-wide results and caveats: It was found that about 31 CD8+ CDR3 sequences were shared between patients and controls. Between the patient and control groups, CD8+ Simpson's diversity did not differ significantly.

Genomic DNA, serving as template, underwent TCR beta VDJ and CDR3 profiling. Using its own MiXCR run on the reads, TCRdb lists one record per CDR3 protein. The repertoire holds 400,000 to 500,000 distinct CDR3 sequences, with just under 70% as singletons. This TCR derives from a human donor in good health, serving as a control. The chain recombines TRBV30 with TRBJ1-1; D not resolved. Sequencing was performed on sorted CD4+, CD8+, or CD8+CD57+ T cells (not recorded which) from PBMCs. CDR3 nucleotide sequence: TGTGCCTGGACCGTATTACTCATGAACACTGAAGCTTTCTTT. Amino acids: CAWTVLLMNTEAFF.